The T cell receptor beta chain described here comes from a study of blood T cell repertoires in COVID-19 (dated by TCRdb to about 2020). Study-level background: Collaborator samples came from the United States, Italy and Spain and covered acute and convalescent phases of COVID-19. Deeply sampled blood TCRbeta repertoires from subjects exposed to, actively infected with, or recovered from COVID-19 were included in the dataset. Where available, HLA class I and class II types were taken from metadata supplied by the sample provider and were not determined by assay-based typing. The sample metadata nearly always contained a de-identified subject ID, COVID-19 status, age in years and sex. The repertoires were made available in a free public database intended to serve as a resource for research on the immune response to SARS-CoV-2. The prospective study material was composed of cDNA or gDNA derived from T cells, B-cell-depleted T cells, or PBMCs. The samples were drawn from the first 160 participants of the ongoing ImmuneRACE study and from 950 to 1,500 subjects provided by 6 global collaborators.

One collaborating source in Seattle enrolled patients during active infection and followed them longitudinally through the course of disease. The collaborating institutions used their own protocols to collect whole blood in K2EDTA tubes. Collaborator samples were shipped for TCRbeta analysis as frozen whole blood, isolated PBMCs, or DNA extracted from either sample type. The immunoSEQ Assay, a bias-controlled multiplex PCR, was used to amplify TCRbeta CDR3 regions from genomic DNA. As for the authors' bioinformatics: The number of nucleated cells in each sample was estimated by amplification of reference gene primers within the assay. To quantify the absolute abundance of each unique TCRbeta CDR3 rearrangement, sequence reads were collapsed and filtered. For each sample, productive Simpson clonality was calculated as the square root of Simpson's diversity index across productive rearrangements. TCRdb re-hosts the immuneACCESS table, in-frame sequences only. Its copies lack some clones; in the studies checked, an unresolved V gene accounts for under half of them, and the cause for the rest is not known. V, J and clone size are taken as reported in that table, and D and trimming were inferred from the DNA itself. The table for this sample lists about 130,000 clones; 65% to 85% of them were counted only once. The ten largest clones take up 15% to 20% of the sample.

CDR1 and CDR2, per the germline V gene, are ENHRY and SYGVKD. Reading from cysteine to phenylalanine, the CDR3 counts 13 amino acids. The entry retains the CDR3 DNA only, 39 bases that are in frame from base 1. At the junction V is shortened by 7 bases and J by 1 base; bases outside the gene matches: 3. On this clone: Its antigen is unknown. No much larger clone exists at a distance of one base, and base qualities are not known.

General conclusions and limits of the study: How much clinical and demographic metadata was included differed by source and by participant, and the metadata was provided uncurated.

This TCR came from a man aged 25 to 45 with COVID-19, enrolled during active disease. The chain is assembled from TRBV10-3 and TRBJ1-1; 7 middle bases align to TRBD1. The sample consisted of peripheral blood. This receptor has the CDR3 CAINRGPNTEAFF. The DNA is as follows: TGTGCCATCAATAGGGGGCCGAACACTGAAGCTTTCTTT.